This T cell receptor (beta chain) was documented in a study of CD8 T cells in Susac syndrome. The wider study: Sequenced Susac syndrome patients included roughly six with clinically active disease and eight in remission. At blood draw, Susac syndrome patients were therapy-naive, on corticosteroids, or on intravenous immunoglobulin alone. Study conclusions and caveats: Within total CD8+ repertoires, under 20 Susac-specific public clones were found, and within CD8+ TEMRA repertoires, five.

Germline CDR1 reads MNHEY; CDR2 reads SVGEGT. Trimming removed 0 bases from V and 9 bases from J, with 6 bases in between. CDR3 length: 12 residues. Memory subsets defined by CD27 and CD45RA staining were used for TEMRA sorting. The RNA, 0.5 to 1 ug, was put through reverse transcription using random hexamers. Amplification of TCR beta CDR3 across 54 Vbeta and 13 Jbeta was performed with immunoSEQ multiplex PCR. TCRdb reanalysed the immunoSEQ multiplex PCR reads using MiXCR and keeps one entry per CDR3 protein. The sample carries about 2,600 distinct CDR3 sequences, 74% recorded once. Notes on this clonotype: What it recognizes is unknown.

The sequence was collected from a human donor with Susac syndrome. The chain links TRBV6-2 or TRBV6-3 to TRBJ1-5; D remains unclear. Sequencing was done on a sample of CD8+ TEMRA cells from PBMCs. Subset meaning: FACS-sorted terminally differentiated effector memory CD8+ T cells re-expressing CD45RA (CD8+ TEMRA). This chain's CDR3 is CASSYSNRPQHF. In nucleotides, the CDR3 is TGTGCCAGCAGTTACTCGAACCGGCCCCAGCATTTT.